One and the same sample provided the 26 T cell receptor beta chains below, sequenced in a study of blood T cell repertoires in COVID-19. TCRdb's copy holds only in-frame clones and misses some; the assay was immunoSEQ multiplex PCR. The table shows roughly 130,000 clones, with about four fifths occurring only once. Sequenced material: peripheral blood. Source of these receptors: a man in his sixties with active or convalescent COVID-19.

V gene TRBV4-1 combines with J gene TRBJ2-1; 8 nucleotides match TRBD2. Germline CDR1 reads MGHRA; CDR2 reads YSYEKL. This CDR3 has 15 amino acids. V shed 1 base, J shed 6 bases, and the junction held 5 bases outside the gene matches. The CDR3 DNA follows: TGCGCCAGCAGCCAAGCCCCGGGACTAGGCAATGAGCAGTTCTTC. Protein: CASSQAPGLGNEQFF.

The genes are TRBV4-3 and TRBJ1-2; no firm D call. The germline CDR1 and CDR2 sequences are LGHNA and YSLEER. The V gene lost 0 bases and the J gene lost 7 bases, with 18 bases spanning the gap. The CDR3 totals 16 residues. The CDR3 protein is CASSQDLTSPRGGYTF. The CDR3 DNA is TGCGCCAGCAGCCAAGATCTTACATCTCCCCGCGGTGGCTACACCTTC.

J is TRBJ2-7 and V is TRBV10-3, with 7 positions matching TRBD2. Germline V gives CDR1 ENHRY, CDR2 SYGVKD. J was trimmed by 0 bases and V by 6 bases; bases with no gene match: 8. The CDR3 is 15 residues long. This CDR3 is CAISPGLPSSYEQYF. The CDR3 nucleotides are TGTGCCATCAGCCCGGGACTACCCAGCTCCTACGAGCAGTACTTC.

The table lists this clone with a count of one. The rearrangement links TRBV11-2 to TRBJ2-7, with 9 bases lining up with TRBD2. The CDR3 is 16 amino acids. The trim removed 1 base at V and 6 bases at J, leaving 10 bases unmatched. Per germline, CDR1 SGHAT and CDR2 FQNNGV. The chain's CDR3 is CASSLVVGSGSGEQYF. As DNA, the CDR3 is TGTGCCAGCAGCTTAGTCGTTGGTAGCGGGAGCGGCGAGCAGTACTTC.

The chain couples TRBV7-2 to TRBJ2-1; 7 positions match TRBD2. The CDR3 contains 15 residues. With 2 bases clipped from V and 4 bases from J, the junction kept 5 bases outside the gene matches. Germline V CDR1 and CDR2: SGHTA, FQGNSA. The chain's CDR3 is CASSLSPGGYNEQFF. The CDR3 DNA follows: TGTGCCAGCAGCTTAAGCCCGGGGGGTTACAATGAGCAGTTCTTC.

Many counts were recorded for this clone. This specimen includes other DNA sequences encoding the same CDR3. The chain is built from TRBV5-4 and TRBJ2-1, with 9 bases lining up with TRBD1. The germline CDR1 and CDR2 sequences are SGHNT and YYREEE (reference sequence). The length of the CDR3 is 15 residues. The V and J ends lost 2 bases and 6 bases, in that order; junction bases with no gene match: 6. The CDR3 protein is CASSFRDRAANEQFF. The CDR3 coding sequence is TGTGCCAGCAGCTTTCGGGACAGGGCGGCCAATGAGCAGTTCTTC.

The chain links TRBV5-1 to TRBJ2-3; the match to TRBD2 covers 9 bases. The trim removed 7 bases at V and 6 bases at J, leaving 15 bases unmatched. CDR1 is SGHRS and CDR2 is YFSETQ in the germline V gene. The CDR3 contains 16 residues. CDR3: CASQPGSSGSMDTQYF. CDR3 nucleotides: TGCGCCAGCCAACCCGGGAGTAGCGGGAGTATGGATACGCAGTATTTT.

The chain is built from TRBV2 and TRBJ2-1; D may be TRBD2 (5 bases). V lost 9 bases to trimming and J lost 2 bases, with 14 bases between them. CDR3 length: 14 residues. The germline gives CDR1 SNHLY, CDR2 FYNNEI. The CDR3: CASRRTGTYNEQFF. CDR3 DNA sequence: TGTGCCAGTAGGAGGACGGGTACCTACAATGAGCAGTTCTTC.

This clone occurred many times. V gene TRBV7-8 combines with J gene TRBJ1-6; 9 nucleotides align to TRBD1. Germline V CDR1 and CDR2: SGHVS, FQNEAQ. The CDR3 spans 15 residues. V lost 5 bases and J lost 8; bases outside the gene matches: 7. CDR3 sequence reads: CASSREGQGDSPLHF. In nucleotides, the CDR3 is TGTGCCAGCAGCCGAGAGGGACAGGGCGATTCACCCCTCCACTTT. Filled out from reference TRBV7-8 and TRBJ1-6, the complete variable domain reads GAGVSQSPRYKVAKRGQDVALRCDPISGHVSLFWYQQALGQGPEFLTYFQNEAQLDKSGLPSDRFFAERPEGSVSTLKIQRTQQEDSAVYLCASSREGQGDSPLHFGNGTRLTVT.

This clone has a handful of counts. An end of the junction does not agree with germline; a read error may underlie this. V is TRBV7-6 and J is TRBJ2-5; perhaps TRBD1 as D (6 bases). The CDR3 sequence is 15 residues long. The germline V gene has CDR1 SGHVS and CDR2 FNYEAQ. The DNA of the CDR3 is TGTGCCAGCAGCTTAATTGCAGGGGCCGCGAGGGATGGTAACTTC. This gives the protein CASSLIAGAARDGNF.

This chain connects TRBV27 to TRBJ2-3; 8 positions agree with TRBD2. The V and J ends lost 5 bases and 6 bases, in that order; junction bases with no gene match: 13. Germline V CDR1 and CDR2: MNHEY, SMNVEV (reference sequence). The CDR3 sequence is 16 residues long. CDR3 sequence: CASSLTPPGRADTQYF. The CDR3 DNA follows: TGTGCCAGCAGTCTAACTCCTCCCGGGAGGGCGGATACGCAGTATTTT.

This clone appeared once. The rearrangement joins TRBV5-5 to TRBJ2-7; 8 bases are shared with TRBD1. The CDR3 runs to 14 residues. Germline V gene sequence: CDR1 SGHKS, CDR2 YYEKEE (reference sequence). The junction had 9 bases not matched to a gene; V was cut back by 7 bases and J by 3 bases. The CDR3 region is CASALTGGHYEQYF. As DNA, the CDR3 is TGTGCCAGCGCACTTACAGGGGGTCACTACGAGCAGTACTTC.

This chain uses TRBV10-2 with TRBJ1-2, with a weak D call TRBD1 (6 bases). V was trimmed by 6 bases and J by 8 bases, leaving 19 bases between them. CDR1 is WSHSY, CDR2 SAAADI, per germline. CDR3 length: 14 amino acids. The CDR3 region is CASSVKTGQAGYTF. CDR3 bases: TGCGCCAGCAGCGTTAAGACAGGCCAGGCCGGCTACACCTTC.

V is TRBV2 and J is TRBJ2-3; 16 bases match TRBD2. CDR1 is SNHLY and CDR2 is FYNNEI in the germline V gene. V shed 7 bases and J 3 bases; nucleotides not matched to a gene: 4. The CDR3 runs to 16 residues. The CDR3 DNA reads TGTGCCAGCAAAGAGGGACTAGCGGGAGGGACAGATACGCAGTATTTT. This sequence encodes CASKEGLAGGTDTQYF.

V and J are TRBV18 and TRBJ2-4; no firm D call. Germline V gene lookup returns CDR1 KGHSH and CDR2 LQKENI. This CDR3 comprises 21 residues. Trimming pared 4 bases from V and 0 bases from J, leaving 28 bases between. DNA for the CDR3: TGTGCCAGCTCACTGGATTTCAATAGTAACAGCCTTGGCGTAGCCAAAAACATTCAGTACTTC. It specifies CASSLDFNSNSLGVAKNIQYF.

This chain connects TRBV27 to TRBJ1-2, with D possibly TRBD1 on 6 matching bases. The length of the CDR3 is 17 residues. Germline CDR1 MNHEY, CDR2 SMNVEV (reference sequence). V lost 7 bases, J lost 5 bases, and 26 bases lay in between. CDR3 sequence (DNA): TGTGCCAGCACACTCTGGCCCCCAGGGACAACGCCGTATGGCTACACCTTC. It translates to CASTLWPPGTTPYGYTF.

This clone appeared many times. The V call is TRBV29-1, the J call TRBJ2-2; tentatively, D is TRBD1 (5 bases). Germline CDR1 and CDR2: SQVTM and ANQGSEA. Deletions cut 4 bases from V and 3 bases from J, with 15 bases between. The CDR3 totals 15 residues. CDR3 bases: TGCAGCGTTGCCGGACACGGGCCCCACACCGGGGAGCTGTTTTTT. It yields the protein CSVAGHGPHTGELFF.

The rearrangement links TRBV6-2 or TRBV6-3 to TRBJ2-7; D call uncertain. CDR3 length: 14 residues. V was clipped by 2 bases and J by 0 bases, with 8 bases between them. From germline, CDR1 is MNHEY and CDR2 SVGEGT. The CDR3 nucleotides read TGTGCCAGCAGTTACAGCCAAAGCTCCTACGAGCAGTACTTC. Protein sequence: CASSYSQSSYEQYF.

The chain combines TRBV7-8 with TRBJ2-1; a possible D gene is TRBD1 (6 bases). From germline, CDR1 is SGHVS and CDR2 FQNEAQ. Trimming shortened V by 1 base and J by 7 bases, and 20 bases separated the two germline ends. CDR3 length: 17 residues. The CDR3 reads CASSLVNLRGSRNEQFF. In DNA form, the CDR3 reads TGTGCCAGCAGCTTAGTAAATTTAAGGGGGAGTCGGAATGAGCAGTTCTTC. The variable domain in full, with the rest retrieved from reference TRBV7-8 and TRBJ2-1, is GAGVSQSPRYKVAKRGQDVALRCDPISGHVSLFWYQQALGQGPEFLTYFQNEAQLDKSGLPSDRFFAERPEGSVSTLKIQRTQQEDSAVYLCASSLVNLRGSRNEQFFGPGTRLTVL.

This clone was seen at least ten times. This sample includes further DNA sequences coding for the same CDR3. The rearrangement links TRBV12-3 or TRBV12-4 to TRBJ1-1, with D possibly being TRBD1 (5 bases). The CDR3 has 13 amino acids. Trimming removed 5 bases from V and 1 base from J, with 8 bases in between. The CDR3 DNA is TGTGCCAGCAGTCTTCAGGGGAACACTGAAGCTTTCTTT. Amino acids: CASSLQGNTEAFF.

The V call is TRBV5-8, the J call TRBJ2-3, with TRBD1 matching 9 bases. The CDR3 consists of 16 residues. The germline V gene encodes CDR1 SGHTS and CDR2 YDEGEE. With V trimmed by 3 bases and J by 5 bases, 10 bases remained unmatched. The CDR3 DNA reads TGTGCCAGCAGCTCCAACAGGGGGCTGATTGGAGATACGCAGTATTTT. Translated, it gives CASSSNRGLIGDTQYF.

The V and J genes are TRBV6-5 and TRBJ1-3; D is ambiguous. This CDR3 is built from 15 residues. Germline CDR1 reads MNHEY; CDR2 reads SVGAGI. V was cut by 6 bases and J by 0 bases, with 12 bases left in between. This CDR3 is CASSKDVASGNTIYF. CDR3 in DNA: TGTGCCAGCAGCAAAGACGTAGCCTCTGGAAACACCATATATTTT.

This chain connects TRBV6-5 to TRBJ2-1; D possibly corresponds to TRBD2 (7 bases). Germline V lookup: CDR1 MNHEY, CDR2 SVGAGI. The CDR3 covers 11 residues. Trimming removed 8 bases from V and 15 bases from J, with 17 bases in between. CDR3 DNA sequence: TGTGCCAGCGGCGAACGCGGGGGCAGGTTCTTC. Translation gives CASGERGGRFF.

The CDR3 DNA follows: TGCGCCAGCAGCTCTGCGCTGTACAGGAGCTCCTACAATGAGCAGTTCTTC. Its translation is CASSSALYRSSYNEQFF. This chain uses TRBV5-1 with TRBJ2-1; D is possibly TRBD1 (5 bases). Trimming stripped 3 bases from V and 0 bases from J, with 16 bases between. This CDR3 spans 17 amino acids. Germline CDR1 reads SGHRS; CDR2 reads YFSETQ.

The J gene is TRBJ1-6, the V gene TRBV6-8, with 10 bases that match TRBD1. V lost 5 bases, J lost 0 bases, and 10 bases stayed unmatched. CDR3 length equals 19 residues. Germline values: CDR1 MNHGY, CDR2 SAAAGT. CDR3 sequence: CASSPTGGVCHSYNSPLHF. CDR3 DNA sequence: TGTGCCAGCAGTCCGACAGGGGGCGTCTGCCACTCCTATAATTCACCCCTCCACTTT.

The rearrangement uses TRBV19 and TRBJ1-1, with a weak D call TRBD1 (6 bases). The CDR3 runs to 14 residues. Between the trimmed V and J ends, which lost 0 bases and 8 bases, there was a span of 13 bases. Germline V CDR1 and CDR2: LNHDA, SQIVND (reference sequence). In nucleotides, the CDR3 is TGTGCCAGTAGTATAGATCTCAGGGGTCCGGAAGCTTTCTTT. It codes for CASSIDLRGPEAFF.